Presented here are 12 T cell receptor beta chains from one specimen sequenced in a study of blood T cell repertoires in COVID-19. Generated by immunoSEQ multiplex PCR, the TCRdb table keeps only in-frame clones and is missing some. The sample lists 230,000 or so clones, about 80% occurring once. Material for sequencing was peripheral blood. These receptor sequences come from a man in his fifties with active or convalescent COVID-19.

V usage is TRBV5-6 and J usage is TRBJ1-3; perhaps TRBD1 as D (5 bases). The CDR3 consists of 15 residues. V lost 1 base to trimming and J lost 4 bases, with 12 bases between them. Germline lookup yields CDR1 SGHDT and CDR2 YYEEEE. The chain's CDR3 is CASSLFPGKGNTIYF. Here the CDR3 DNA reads TGTGCCAGCAGCTTGTTTCCAGGGAAGGGAAACACCATATATTTT.

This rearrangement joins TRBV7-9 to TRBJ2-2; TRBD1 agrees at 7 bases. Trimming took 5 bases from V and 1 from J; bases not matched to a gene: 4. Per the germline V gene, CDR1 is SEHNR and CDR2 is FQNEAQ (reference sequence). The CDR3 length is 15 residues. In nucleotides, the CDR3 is TGTGCCAGCAGCCTATGGACAGGGAACACCGGGGAGCTGTTTTTT. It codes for CASSLWTGNTGELFF.

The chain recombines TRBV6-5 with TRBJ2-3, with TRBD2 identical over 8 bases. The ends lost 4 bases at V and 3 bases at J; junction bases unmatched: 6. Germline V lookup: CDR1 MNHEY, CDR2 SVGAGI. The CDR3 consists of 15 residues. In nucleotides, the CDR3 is TGTGCCAGCAGTTTGCAGCGGGGGCAGACAGATACGCAGTATTTT. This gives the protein CASSLQRGQTDTQYF.

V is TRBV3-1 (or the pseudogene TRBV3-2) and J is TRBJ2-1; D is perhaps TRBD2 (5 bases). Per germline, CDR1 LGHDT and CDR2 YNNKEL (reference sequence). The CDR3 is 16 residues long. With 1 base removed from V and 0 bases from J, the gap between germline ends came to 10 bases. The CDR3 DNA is TGTGCCAGCAGCCAAGTTGCGGGCCGCTCCTACAATGAGCAGTTCTTC. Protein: CASSQVAGRSYNEQFF.

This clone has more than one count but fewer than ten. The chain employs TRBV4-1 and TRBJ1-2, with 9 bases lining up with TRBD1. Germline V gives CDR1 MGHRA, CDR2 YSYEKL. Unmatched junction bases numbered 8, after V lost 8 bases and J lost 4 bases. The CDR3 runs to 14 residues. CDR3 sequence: CASSRDRDGYGYTF. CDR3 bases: TGCGCCAGCTCCCGGGACAGGGATGGCTATGGCTACACCTTC.

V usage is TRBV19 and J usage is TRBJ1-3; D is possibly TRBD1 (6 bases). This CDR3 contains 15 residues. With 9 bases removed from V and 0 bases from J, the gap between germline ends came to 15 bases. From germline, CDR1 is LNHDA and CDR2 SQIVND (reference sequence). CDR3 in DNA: TGTGCCAGCAATTACAGGGAGATCTCTGGAAACACCATATATTTT. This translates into CASNYREISGNTIYF. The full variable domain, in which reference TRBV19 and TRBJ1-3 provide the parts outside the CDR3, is DGGITQSPKYLFRKEGQNVTLSCEQNLNHDAMYWYRQDPGQGLRLIYYSQIVNDFQKGDIAEGYSVSREKKESFPLTVTSAQKNPTAFYLCASNYREISGNTIYFGEGSWLTVV.

The CDR3 loop is CASSPGQDNYGYTF. The CDR3 nucleotides are TGTGCCAGTAGTCCTGGACAGGACAACTATGGCTACACCTTC. The rearrangement joins TRBV19 to TRBJ1-2; 7 bases fit TRBD1. V trimming: 5 bases; J trimming: 2 bases; junction bases outside the gene matches: 5. CDR3 length equals 14 residues. Germline CDR1 and CDR2: LNHDA and SQIVND (reference sequence).

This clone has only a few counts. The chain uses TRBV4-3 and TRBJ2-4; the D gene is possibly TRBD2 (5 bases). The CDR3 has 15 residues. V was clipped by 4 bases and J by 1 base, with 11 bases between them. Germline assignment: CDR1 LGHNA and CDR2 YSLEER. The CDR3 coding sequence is TGCGCCAGCAGCCCCGGAGGAGCGGCCAAAAACATTCAGTACTTC. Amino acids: CASSPGGAAKNIQYF.

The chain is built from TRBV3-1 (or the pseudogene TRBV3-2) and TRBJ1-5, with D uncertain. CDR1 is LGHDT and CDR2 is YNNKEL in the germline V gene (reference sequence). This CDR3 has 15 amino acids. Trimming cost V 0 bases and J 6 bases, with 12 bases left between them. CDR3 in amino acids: CASSQDSGPGQPQHF. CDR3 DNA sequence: TGTGCCAGCAGCCAAGATTCAGGTCCAGGTCAGCCCCAGCATTTT.

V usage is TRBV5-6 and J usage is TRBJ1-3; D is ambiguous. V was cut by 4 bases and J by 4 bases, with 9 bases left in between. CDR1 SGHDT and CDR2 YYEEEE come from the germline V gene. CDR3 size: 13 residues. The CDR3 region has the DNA TGTGCCAGCAGCCTCTATTCCGGAAACACCATATATTTT. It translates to CASSLYSGNTIYF.

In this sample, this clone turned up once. Here the CDR3 reads CASSPGQGRNTIYF. The CDR3 nucleotides read TGTGCCAGCAGCCCGGGACAGGGACGAAACACCATATATTTT. This rearrangement joins TRBV5-6 to TRBJ1-3; 9 nucleotides line up with TRBD1. With 4 bases clipped from V and 5 bases from J, the junction kept 4 bases outside the gene matches. Germline CDR1 SGHDT, CDR2 YYEEEE. CDR3 size: 14 residues.

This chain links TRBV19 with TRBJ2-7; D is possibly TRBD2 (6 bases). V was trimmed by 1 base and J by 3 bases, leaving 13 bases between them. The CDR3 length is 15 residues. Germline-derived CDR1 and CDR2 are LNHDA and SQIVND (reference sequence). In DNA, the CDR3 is TGTGCCAGTAGTATAGCCTTGGGACTGAACTACGAGCAGTACTTC. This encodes CASSIALGLNYEQYF.